These 19 T cell receptor beta chains came from one sample sequenced in a study of shared clonotypes between healthy human individuals. Sequencing was performed with immunoSEQ multiplex PCR; in TCRdb, only in-frame clones are kept and a portion is missing. The profile shows hundreds of thousands of clones, roughly 96% of them singletons. The naive CD8 population came from CD45RO-negative cells selected for CCR7, without terminally differentiated effector memory CD45RA+ cells. Sequencing was carried out using naive CD8+ T cells sorted from blood. The receptors shown here come from a woman aged 25 to 39 in good health.

The chain links TRBV27 to TRBJ2-7, with D perhaps being TRBD1 or TRBD2 (5 bases each). V lost 7 bases to trimming and J lost 7 bases, with 17 bases between them. The CDR3 runs to 13 residues. The germline V gene encodes CDR1 MNHEY and CDR2 SMNVEV (reference sequence). The CDR3 DNA sequence: TGTGCCAGCACAACCGGGACGGGCGGTGAGCAGTACTTC. Its protein is CASTTGTGGEQYF.

This clone was counted once. The chain uses TRBV13 and TRBJ2-6; possibly TRBD2 for D (5 bases). The CDR3 runs to 15 residues. Trimming cost V 4 bases and J 3 bases, with 10 bases left between them. Germline CDR1 and CDR2: PRHDT and FYEKMQ (reference sequence). The CDR3 region is CASSYLGSGANVLTF. The DNA of the CDR3 is TGTGCCAGCAGCTACCTTGGGAGTGGGGCCAACGTCCTGACTTTC.

The V and J genes are TRBV5-1 and TRBJ2-7; possibly TRBD2 for D (6 bases). CDR3 length equals 15 residues. The V end lost 1 base, the J end lost 0 bases, and 11 bases lay between the germline ends. Germline CDR1 and CDR2: SGHRS and YFSETQ. CDR3 sequence: CASSLSRERSYEQYF. The DNA for the CDR3 is TGCGCCAGCAGCTTGTCCCGGGAGCGCTCCTACGAGCAGTACTTC. The full variable domain, in which reference TRBV5-1 and TRBJ2-7 provide the parts outside the CDR3, is KAGVTQTPRYLIKTRGQQVTLSCSPISGHRSVSWYQQTPGQGLQFLFEYFSETQRNKGNFPGRFSGRQFSNSRSEMNVSTLELGDSALYLCASSLSRERSYEQYFGPGTRLTVT.

This rearrangement joins TRBV6-1 to TRBJ2-1; perhaps D is TRBD1 or TRBD2 (5 bases each). V lost 6 bases and J lost 8, with 20 bases in between. The CDR3 covers 15 residues. Germline V gene sequence: CDR1 MNHNS, CDR2 SASEGT. The CDR3: CASRTMGPRGDEQFF. Here the CDR3 DNA reads TGTGCCAGCAGGACAATGGGACCTCGGGGCGATGAGCAGTTCTTC.

The rearrangement joins TRBV6-6 to TRBJ2-5; D possibly corresponds to TRBD2 (6 bases). Trimming cost V 1 base and J 2 bases, with 11 bases left between them. This CDR3 is built from 15 residues. Germline values: CDR1 MNHNY, CDR2 SVGAGI (reference sequence). For the CDR3, the DNA is TGTGCCAGCAGTTACTTACTAGCCTCACAAGAGACCCAGTACTTC. This gives the protein CASSYLLASQETQYF.

The rearrangement joins TRBV4-1 to TRBJ1-2, with D maybe TRBD1 (6 bases). V lost 2 bases to trimming and J lost 7 bases, with 17 bases between them. Looked up from germline, CDR1 is MGHRA and CDR2 is YSYEKL. CDR3 length equals 15 residues. CDR3 protein: CASSQRGGGGSGYTF. In DNA, the CDR3 is TGCGCCAGCAGCCAACGAGGAGGGGGAGGAAGTGGCTACACCTTC.

Concerning this clone itself: The sample has other DNA sequences that encode this CDR3 too. The CDR3 reads CAWSVGATDTQYF. The CDR3 DNA reads TGTGCCTGGAGCGTGGGGGCCACAGATACGCAGTATTTT. The chain couples TRBV30 to TRBJ2-3, with D possibly TRBD1 on 6 matching bases. The V end lost 3 bases, the J end lost 2 bases, and 9 bases lay between the germline ends. Germline CDR1 and CDR2: GTSNPN and SVGIG (reference sequence). The CDR3 length is 13 residues.

This rearrangement joins TRBV4-1 to TRBJ1-4; TRBD1 might be the D (5 bases). The CDR3 spans 14 residues. Trimming stripped 0 bases from V and 10 bases from J, with 12 bases between. The germline gives CDR1 MGHRA, CDR2 YSYEKL. The CDR3 DNA sequence: TGCGCCAGCAGCCAAGAGACGGGGGAAGGAAAACTGTTTTTT. This translates into CASSQETGEGKLFF.

The gene calls are TRBV5-6 and TRBJ1-2; weak D call: TRBD1 (5 bases). V lost 4 bases to trimming and J lost 1 base, with 11 bases between them. Germline CDR1 reads SGHDT; CDR2 reads YYEEEE. The CDR3 contains 14 residues. CDR3 coding DNA: TGTGCCAGCAGCCACGGACACAGTAACTATGGCTACACCTTC. Its translation is CASSHGHSNYGYTF.

The CDR3 bases are TGTGCCAGCAGTGGATCCGGGAGACCTCAAGAGACCCAGTACTTC. Residues: CASSGSGRPQETQYF. The V call is TRBV2, the J call TRBJ2-5, with a weak D call TRBD2 (6 bases). Trimming took 4 bases from V and 2 from J, leaving 14 bases between them. Per the germline V gene, CDR1 is SNHLY and CDR2 is FYNNEI. CDR3 length: 15 residues.

The chain couples TRBV5-4 to TRBJ2-7, with a tentative D call TRBD1 (6 bases). This CDR3 spans 13 amino acids. Trimming removed 1 base at V and 5 bases at J, with 10 bases between. Germline CDR1 is SGHNT and CDR2 is YYREEE (reference sequence). In DNA form, the CDR3 reads TGTGCCAGCAGCTTGCTTTCAGGGGACGAGCAGTACTTC. Translation gives CASSLLSGDEQYF. Full variable domain (outside the CDR3, taken from reference TRBV5-4 and TRBJ2-7): ETGVTQSPTHLIKTRGQQVTLRCSSQSGHNTVSWYQQALGQGPQFIFQYYREEENGRGNFPPRFSGLQFPNYSSELNVNALELDDSALYLCASSLLSGDEQYFGPGTRLTVT.

The gene calls are TRBV7-9 and TRBJ2-3; 9 bases align to TRBD2. Looked up from germline, CDR1 is SEHNR and CDR2 is FQNEAQ (reference sequence). This CDR3 is built from 17 residues. J lost 4 bases, V lost 1 base, and 9 bases had no gene match. The CDR3 nucleotides read TGTGCCAGCAGCTTAGTCTCTAGCGGGATTTATGCAGATACGCAGTATTTT. Encoded protein: CASSLVSSGIYADTQYF.

The chain uses TRBV4-2 and TRBJ2-1, with 8 bases fitting TRBD2. The CDR3 length is 16 residues. Trimming cost V 0 bases and J 4 bases; bases outside gene matches: 5. The germline gives CDR1 LGHNA, CDR2 YNFKEQ. The CDR3 region has the DNA TGTGCCAGCAGCCAAGATACTAGCGGACTTTACAATGAGCAGTTCTTC. Its translation: CASSQDTSGLYNEQFF.

V and J are TRBV15 and TRBJ2-7; 10 bases fit TRBD1. V gave up 3 bases and J gave up 7 bases; unmatched junction bases: 9. There are 15 residues in the CDR3. Germline-derived CDR1 and CDR2 are LNHNV and YYDKDF (reference sequence). CDR3 protein: CATSSPRDRGPEQYF. The CDR3 DNA reads TGTGCCACCAGCAGCCCACGGGACAGGGGTCCAGAGCAGTACTTC.

The V call is TRBV7-8, the J call TRBJ2-1, with 16 bases matching TRBD2. The trim removed 5 bases at V and 0 bases at J, leaving 7 bases unmatched. This CDR3 has 19 residues. Germline V gene data show CDR1 as SGHVS and CDR2 as FQNEAQ. The CDR3 region is CASSLGLAGGPPSYNEQFF. The CDR3 coding sequence is TGTGCCAGCAGCCTGGGACTAGCGGGAGGGCCTCCCTCCTACAATGAGCAGTTCTTC.

The chain employs TRBV6-5 and TRBJ1-2, with D possibly TRBD1 on 5 matching bases. This CDR3 is 13 amino acids long. Trimming shortened V by 5 bases and J by 2 bases, and 9 bases separated the two germline ends. Germline V gene lookup returns CDR1 MNHEY and CDR2 SVGAGI. The CDR3: CASSPGRNYGYTF. The CDR3 nucleotides are TGTGCCAGCAGTCCGGGGCGGAACTATGGCTACACCTTC.

V is TRBV28 and J is TRBJ1-1, with TRBD1 matching 9 bases. The V and J ends lost 2 bases and 7 bases, in that order; junction bases with no gene match: 5. The CDR3 has 14 amino acids. CDR1 is MDHEN, CDR2 SYDVKM, per germline. The CDR3 is CASSLIGQGIEAFF. The CDR3, as DNA: TGTGCCAGCAGTTTAATAGGACAGGGGATTGAAGCTTTCTTT.

The genes are TRBV5-1 and TRBJ2-2; D assignment may be TRBD1 or TRBD2 (6 bases each). There are 15 residues in the CDR3. The germline CDR1 and CDR2 sequences are SGHRS and YFSETQ. V shed 4 bases and J shed 7 bases, with 17 bases lying between them. This CDR3 is CASSPRLEQGGELFF. In nucleotides, the CDR3 is TGCGCCAGCAGCCCTAGACTAGAACAGGGCGGGGAGCTGTTTTTT.

The gene calls are TRBV2 and TRBJ2-1; D is unresolved. V was trimmed by 0 bases and J by 9 bases, leaving 6 bases between them. From germline, CDR1 is SNHLY and CDR2 FYNNEI. This CDR3 region has 12 residues. CDR3 sequence (DNA): TGTGCCAGCAGTGAAGCGCGGCTTGAGCAGTTCTTC. It is translated as CASSEARLEQFF.